These T cell receptor beta chains were read from a single sample in a study of persistence of HIV-infected CD4 T cells. Their specific antigens are unknown. Clones were sequenced by immunoSEQ multiplex PCR, and TCRdb holds only the in-frame ones, with some missing. The sample records 15,000 to 20,000 clones, approximately 64% being singletons. This specimen was CD4+ T cells sorted from PBMCs after approximately 19-hour stimulation, taken from a patient who received antiretroviral therapy. Receptor source: an adult woman with HIV who was CMV-seropositive. Both conserved end residues are part of each CDR3. A D gene is named only where the DNA matches it firmly. The listing skips clone size in some rows; elsewhere it reads once, few, many or a size class.

abundance | d_gene | v_gene | CDR3aa
. | . | TRBV5-4 | CASSHGTSSTDTQYF
. | TRBD1 | TRBV6-6 | CASSYSPTGVRYEQYF
. | . | TRBV11-2 | CASSLGSGTLTFF
. | . | TRBV4-2 | CASSRYLGGENTEAFF
. | TRBD1 | TRBV7-8 | CASSRGTGGHQPQHF
. | . | TRBV19 | CASRNAGGLSRDTQYF
. | . | TRBV6-5 | CASSYANTEAFF
few | TRBD2 | TRBV7-8 | CASSLGTAGGRDTQYF
once | . | TRBV5-1 | CASSLGYRSYEQYF
once | . | TRBV7-6 | CASMLYEQETQYF
. | TRBD2 | TRBV29-1 | CSVTIGGGAGELFF
. | . | TRBV7-2 | CASSLIWNQPQHF
once | . | TRBV3-1/TRBV3-2 | CASSQDKGFGYTF
. | . | TRBV12-3/TRBV12-4 | CASSQGQSEQFF
. | . | TRBV24-1 | CATSDSSTDTQYF
. | TRBD2 | TRBV5-4 | CASSLGLAGGNEQFF
. | TRBD1 | TRBV5-1 | CASSLETTGQGEQYF
. | TRBD2 | TRBV30 | CAWSRIGGGTDTQYF
. | . | TRBV12-3/TRBV12-4 | CASTSRGDGYTF
. | TRBD1 | TRBV12-5 | CASGGDRANYGYTF
. | TRBD1 | TRBV19 | CASSIDPDRGETQYF
. | . | TRBV6-5 | CASSYKEAGNSPLHF
. | TRBD1 | TRBV5-1 | CASSLEPGGKKHF
. | TRBD1 | TRBV7-6 | CASSLRQGDGYTF
. | TRBD1 | TRBV5-1 | CASRQGESPLHF
. | . | TRBV25-1 | CASSDSSYNSPLHF
. | . | TRBV5-1 | CASSFLGTGELFF
. | . | TRBV9 | CASSVKGGTEAFF
. | TRBD2 | TRBV5-1 | CASSSSAGEEEEQFF
. | . | TRBV19 | CASSGQGTDTQYF
. | . | TRBV30 | CAWGEKAANNSPLHF
. | TRBD2 | TRBV6-4 | CASSPLAGGDGANVLTF
. | TRBD1 | TRBV10-2 | CASEGQMNTEAFF
few | . | TRBV24-1 | CATSDSGRDSYNEQFF
. | . | TRBV19 | CASTHQTGELFF
. | . | TRBV18 | CASSPKTEGYGYTF
. | TRBD1 | TRBV5-4 | CASSPPGQGSGELFF
. | TRBD1 | TRBV5-1 | CASSLDRGSYEQYF
. | . | TRBV7-9 | CASSTEGESSGNTIYF